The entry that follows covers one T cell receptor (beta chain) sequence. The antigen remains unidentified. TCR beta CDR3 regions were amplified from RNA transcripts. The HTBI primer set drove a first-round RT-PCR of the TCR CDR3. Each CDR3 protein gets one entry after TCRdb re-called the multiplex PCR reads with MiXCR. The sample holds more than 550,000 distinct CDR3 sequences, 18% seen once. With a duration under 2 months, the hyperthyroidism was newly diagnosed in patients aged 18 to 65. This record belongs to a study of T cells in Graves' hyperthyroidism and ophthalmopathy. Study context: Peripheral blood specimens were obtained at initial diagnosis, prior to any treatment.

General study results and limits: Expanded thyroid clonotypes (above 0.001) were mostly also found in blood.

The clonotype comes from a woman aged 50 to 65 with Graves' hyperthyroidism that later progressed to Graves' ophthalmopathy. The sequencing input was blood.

CDR3 amino acids: CASSYSPIEKLFF. The DNA of the CDR3 is TGTGCCAGCAGTTACAGCCCGATTGAAAAACTGTTTTTT. The gene calls are TRBV6-2 or TRBV6-3 and TRBJ1-4; D unclear. Germline V gene sequence: CDR1 MNHEY, CDR2 SVGEGT. V lost 2 bases, J lost 7 bases, and 8 bases lay in between. The CDR3 totals 13 residues.